A single sample is the source of the 10 T cell receptor beta chains below, sequenced in a study of glioma-infiltrating T cells. TCR alpha and beta CDR3 regions were amplified from RNA using iRepertoire nested multiplex PCR. Using its own MiXCR run on the multiplex PCR reads, TCRdb lists one record per CDR3 protein. The sample shows under 150,000 distinct CDR3 sequences, under 25% of them seen only once. Sequencing input: glioma tissue, nonneoplastic brain tissue, or PBMCs (not recorded which). These receptors were collected from a human donor with low-grade glioma or glioblastoma, undergoing nonglioma brain surgery, or in good health (not recorded which).

Concerning this clonotype: With a much larger clone just one base away, this may be a read error. The chain recombines TRBV20-1 with TRBJ1-5; TRBD1 is a possible D gene (5 bases). CDR1 and CDR2 (germline): DFQATT, SNEGSKA (reference sequence). CDR3 size: 13 residues. Trimming left V 5 bases short and J 9 bases short, with 17 bases between. The CDR3 DNA reads TGCAGTGCTTTGGGACTGGGAATTTGGCCCCAGCATTTT. Translated: CSALGLGIWPQHF.

In this sample, this clonotype turned up a few times. The gene calls are TRBV7-9 and TRBJ2-1, with 10 bases that match TRBD1. The CDR3 has 16 amino acids. V trimming: 0 bases; J trimming: 7 bases; junction bases outside the gene matches: 6. Germline V gives CDR1 SEHNR, CDR2 FQNEAQ (reference sequence). CDR3 residues: CASSLALGQGLNEQFF. The CDR3 region has the DNA TGTGCCAGCAGCTTAGCGTTGGGACAGGGGCTTAATGAGCAGTTCTTC.

This clonotype was counted only a few times. The chain carries TRBV2 and TRBJ2-1; the D is unclear. V lost 6 bases to trimming and J lost 0 bases, with 6 bases between them. There are 13 residues in the CDR3. Germline V gene data show CDR1 as SNHLY and CDR2 as FYNNEI. CDR3 sequence reads: CASSTGSYNEQFF. The CDR3 region has the DNA TGTGCCAGCAGCACCGGCTCCTACAATGAGCAGTTCTTC.

V and J are TRBV20-1 and TRBJ2-2; TRBD2 is a possible D gene (5 bases). The CDR3 contains 15 residues. Between the trimmed V and J ends, which lost 3 bases and 0 bases, there was a span of 11 bases. In germline, CDR1 is DFQATT, CDR2 SNEGSKA (reference sequence). This CDR3 is CSARSGRSNTGELFF. The CDR3 DNA is TGCAGTGCTAGGAGCGGCAGGTCGAACACCGGGGAGCTGTTTTTT.

This clonotype was counted many times. The chain carries TRBV20-1 and TRBJ2-5; TRBD1 aligns across 9 bases. The trim removed 5 bases at V and 2 bases at J, leaving 3 bases unmatched. Germline values: CDR1 DFQATT, CDR2 SNEGSKA (reference sequence). This CDR3 has 13 residues. The CDR3 reads CSARGQGQETQYF. The DNA of the CDR3 is TGCAGTGCTCGAGGACAGGGGCAAGAGACCCAGTACTTC.

This clonotype has a handful of counts. The rearrangement links TRBV24-1 to TRBJ2-3; D may be TRBD2 (6 bases). CDR3 length: 16 amino acids. V lost 3 bases and J lost 2, with 14 bases in between. CDR1 is KGHDR, CDR2 SFDVKD, per germline. CDR3 in amino acids: CATSDPRTTTTDTQYF. The CDR3 region has the DNA TGTGCCACCAGTGATCCAAGGACTACAACCACAGATACGCAGTATTTT.

The chain combines TRBV7-9 with TRBJ2-5; D is undetermined. This CDR3 spans 14 amino acids. The V end lost 2 bases, the J end lost 2 bases, and 9 bases lay between the germline ends. The germline V gene has CDR1 SEHNR and CDR2 FQNEAQ (reference sequence). CDR3 sequence reads: CASSLSRPQETQYF. The CDR3 nucleotides are TGTGCCAGCAGCTTATCCAGACCACAAGAGACCCAGTACTTC.

This clonotype was seen repeatedly, ten times or more. The rearrangement joins TRBV7-9 to TRBJ1-5; D gene uncertain. V lost 1 base and J 0 bases, leaving 7 bases between the germline ends. Germline V lookup: CDR1 SEHNR, CDR2 FQNEAQ (reference sequence). The CDR3 covers 15 residues. DNA of the CDR3: TGTGCCAGCAGCTTAGGGGATTATAGCAATCAGCCCCAGCATTTT. Encoded protein: CASSLGDYSNQPQHF. Based on the CDR3 plus reference TRBV7-9 and TRBJ1-5, the full variable domain is DTGVSQNPRHKITKRGQNVTFRCDPISEHNRLYWYRQTLGQGPEFLTYFQNEAQLEKSRLLSDRFSAERPKGSFSTLEIQRTEQGDSAMYLCASSLGDYSNQPQHFGDGTRLSIL.

Relative to its sample, this clonotype is medium-sized. The chain employs TRBV2 and TRBJ2-1, with 8 bases identical to TRBD2. This CDR3 is built from 13 residues. The J segment lost 4 bases and the V segment lost 9 bases, leaving 5 bases of the junction unmatched. Germline CDR1 SNHLY, CDR2 FYNNEI. The CDR3 loop is CASRLAPYNEQFF. As DNA, the CDR3 is TGTGCCAGTAGACTAGCGCCGTACAATGAGCAGTTCTTC.

This rearrangement joins TRBV24-1 to TRBJ1-2; a weak D match, TRBD1 (5 bases). Trimming removed 9 bases at V and 7 bases at J, with 14 bases between. Germline V gene data show CDR1 as KGHDR and CDR2 as SFDVKD. The length of the CDR3 is 12 residues. DNA for the CDR3: TGTGCCACCGCCGAGGGCGGGGGTGGCTACACCTTC. Encoded protein: CATAEGGGGYTF.